This TCR beta chain was obtained from a study of a mutant IDH1 vaccine in newly diagnosed glioma. Study-wide background: Sex among treated patients split about 60% male, around 40% female; mean age was roughly 42 years. Most had both radiotherapy and temozolomide beforehand; others had only one. Study-wide results and caveats: Changes to the top peripheral T cell clonotypes appeared unrelated to pseudoprogression.

TCRdb's table, derived via immunoSEQ multiplex PCR, lists solely in-frame clones and lacks some. The sample contains 45,000 to 65,000 clones, about 61% of which appear only once. There are 11 residues in the CDR3. The V and J ends lost 4 bases and 13 bases respectively, with 13 bases between them. The germline V gene has CDR1 SGHTA and CDR2 FQGNSA. In this sample, this clone turned up a few times. Its antigen is still unknown. As for time point: week 47, end of study. In the vaccine, a single dose held 300 ug of the mutant IDH1 20-mer peptide, along with topical imiquimod. V usage is TRBV7-2 and J usage is TRBJ1-2, with D hard to call. This material consisted of peripheral blood mononuclear cells (PBMCs), taken from a glioma patient whose treatment included an IDH1 peptide vaccine. This clonotype was sampled from a man aged 40-50 years with glioma. Some clones in this sample may be carry-over from other donors' samples. CDR3 residues: CASSSGIQGTF. DNA for the CDR3: TGTGCCAGCAGCTCTGGAATACAAGGCACCTTC.